The T cell receptor beta chain under discussion was sequenced for a study of CD8+ T cells in alopecia areata. Study at large: Tofacitinib was taken orally by treated patients, and the dose was 5 to 10 mg twice daily. Study conclusions and caveats: Higher clonality than in normal scalp was seen in lesional scalp, especially alopecia totalis/universalis. Sequencing of scalp samples also includes resident alphabeta T cells from normal skin.

PBMCs provided sorted CD4+ and CD8+ T cells. Following extraction, RNA underwent reverse transcription to cDNA, which served as the sequencing template. Assay used: immunoSEQ multiplex PCR; TCRdb lists only in-frame clones, some missing. Here the sample spans roughly 200,000 clones, around 63% being singletons. Trimming pared 6 bases from V and 4 bases from J, leaving 9 bases between. The CDR3 runs to 12 residues. CDR1 and CDR2 from the germline V gene are SNHLY and FYNNEI. At least ten counts were recorded for this clone. What it binds is not known. The J gene is TRBJ1-2, the V gene TRBV2, with D perhaps TRBD1 (5 bases). The receptor comes from a human donor with alopecia areata. Sequencing was performed on CD4+ T cells sorted from blood, taken at week 0. The CDR3: CASRGEAYGYTF. The DNA of the CDR3 is TGTGCCAGCAGAGGGGAGGCCTATGGCTACACCTTC. The variable domain in full, with the rest retrieved from reference TRBV2 and TRBJ1-2, is EPEVTQTPSHQVTQMGQEVILRCVPISNHLYFYWYRQILGQKVEFLVSFYNNEISEKSEIFDDQFSVERPDGSNFTLKIRSTKLEDSAMYFCASRGEAYGYTFGSGTRLTVV.